These T cell receptor beta chains were read from a single sample in a study of cytomegalovirus exposure and HLA in healthy donors. The repertoire was sequenced with immunoSEQ multiplex PCR; TCRdb's copy has only in-frame clones and lacks some. The table shows about 130,000 clones, with roughly 72% occurring only once. The specimen was PBMCs. These receptors were taken from a male donor in good health and CMV-seronegative. CDR3s include the opening cysteine and the closing phenylalanine or tryptophan. A D gene is named only where the DNA matches it firmly. Rows may omit the clone size; those that give it use once, few, many or a size class.

size | J | D | V | DNA | CDR3
. | TRBJ1-3 | TRBD1 | TRBV10-3 | TGTGCCATCAGCGAGGGGGCGCGAAACACCATATATTTT | CAISEGARNTIYF
. | TRBJ1-2 | . | TRBV20-1 | TGCAGTCGGTCACCCGATGGCTACACCTTC | CSRSPDGYTF
. | TRBJ1-2 | . | TRBV28 | TGTGCCAGCAGGGAGAGGAGAGATTATGGCTACACCTTC | CASRERRDYGYTF
once | TRBJ2-2 | TRBD1 | TRBV11-3 | TGTGCCAGCAGAGGGGGCGCGAGTATCGGCGCCGGGGAGCTGTTTTTT | CASRGGASIGAGELFF
. | TRBJ1-4 | . | TRBV9 | TGTGCCAGCAGCGGCGGGCTAGAGAATGAAAAACTGTTTTTT | CASSGGLENEKLFF
. | TRBJ2-7 | TRBD2 | TRBV28 | TGTGCCAGCACTCCGGAGCGGGACTCAGGTGAGCAGTACTTC | CASTPERDSGEQYF
. | TRBJ2-7 | TRBD2 | TRBV18 | TGTGCCAGCTCACCAGTAGCGGGCGAGCAGTACTTC | CASSPVAGEQYF
few | TRBJ2-7 | . | TRBV30 | TGTGCCTGGAGCCCCCCGGGGGCCTACGAGCAGTACTTC | CAWSPPGAYEQYF
. | TRBJ2-7 | . | TRBV7-2 | TGTGCCAGCAGCTTGGGGCAGTTCTACGAGCAGTACTTC | CASSLGQFYEQYF
. | TRBJ1-2 | . | TRBV28 | TGTGCCAGCGTACAGGGTTATGGCTACACCTTC | CASVQGYGYTF
once | TRBJ1-4 | TRBD1 | TRBV7-2 | TGTGCCAGCAGCCTCCTACAGGGGATCGATGAAAAACTGTTTTTT | CASSLLQGIDEKLFF
few | TRBJ2-3 | TRBD2 | TRBV28 | TGTGCCAGCAGTATAACCCGGACTAGCGGGAGCCAGGAAGATACGCAGTATTTT | CASSITRTSGSQEDTQYF
. | TRBJ1-2 | TRBD1 | TRBV5-5 | TGTGCCAGCAGCTTGGAGGGGACAGGGGGCCCCGGTAACTATGGCTACGCCTTC | CASSLEGTGGPGNYGYAF
. | TRBJ2-7 | . | TRBV5-1 | TGCGCCAGCAGTTATCTTTCAGGGGACGAGCAGTACTTC | CASSYLSGDEQYF
. | TRBJ2-4 | . | TRBV7-9 | TGTGCCAGCAGGGCGGTTACTAGGGACAAAAACATTCAGTACTTC | CASRAVTRDKNIQYF
. | TRBJ1-2 | TRBD1 | TRBV9 | TGTGCCAGCAGCGTAGATTTCTGGACAGGGTATTATGGCTACACCTTC | CASSVDFWTGYYGYTF
. | TRBJ1-1 | . | TRBV28 | TGTGCCAGCATTACCAGATCAGGGAACACTGAAGCTTTCTTT | CASITRSGNTEAFF
. | TRBJ2-5 | . | TRBV5-1 | TGCGCCAGCCAGTGGAGATTTGGAGAGACCCAGTACTTC | CASQWRFGETQYF
. | TRBJ2-3 | . | TRBV5-1 | TGCGCCAGCAGCTTGCCCTCAGATACGCAGTATTTT | CASSLPSDTQYF
. | TRBJ1-5 | TRBD1 | TRBV2 | TGTGCCAGCACCCGAACAGGGGGGGCTCAGCCCCAGCATTTT | CASTRTGGAQPQHF
. | TRBJ1-2 | TRBD1 | TRBV5-1 | TGCGCCAGCAGCTTGAGGGACAGGGGGCGAGGAAGCTATGGCTACACCTTC | CASSLRDRGRGSYGYTF
. | TRBJ2-7 | TRBD1 | TRBV2 | TGTGCCAGCATTCGGGACAGGAGAGGCGAGCAGTACTTC | CASIRDRRGEQYF
. | TRBJ2-5 | . | TRBV4-1 | TGCGCCAGCAGCCAAGTACAGGGTGGACAAGAGACCCAGTACTTC | CASSQVQGGQETQYF
. | TRBJ2-1 | . | TRBV7-6 | TGTGCCAGCAGCCCGATAGAGAATGAGCAGTTCTTC | CASSPIENEQFF
once | TRBJ2-2 | TRBD1 | TRBV7-2 | TGTGCCAGCAGCTTAGCTACCTACAGGGGCGGGGAGCTGTTTTTT | CASSLATYRGGELFF
. | TRBJ2-7 | . | TRBV19 | TGTGCCAGTAGTGTAACAGGGACTACGGTCTACGAGCAGTACTTC | CASSVTGTTVYEQYF
few | TRBJ1-1 | . | TRBV2 | TGTGCCAGCACCGACCCGACAATGAACACTGAAGCTTTCTTT | CASTDPTMNTEAFF
. | TRBJ2-2 | TRBD2 | TRBV13 | TGTGCCAGCAGCTTATCTTCTTCGGGAGGGTCTTACAGGGAGCTGTTTTTT | CASSLSSSGGSYRELFF
. | TRBJ1-5 | . | TRBV5-1 | TGCGCCAGCAGCTTGGCGGGGGTTGGTAATCAGCCCCAGCATTTT | CASSLAGVGNQPQHF
. | TRBJ1-2 | . | TRBV5-5 | TGTGCCAGCAGCCGGGACTCTTATGGCTACACCTTC | CASSRDSYGYTF
. | TRBJ1-4 | TRBD1 | TRBV28 | TGTGCCAGCAGCCTACAGGGGGCATCTGAAAAACTGTTTTTT | CASSLQGASEKLFF
. | TRBJ2-1 | TRBD1 | TRBV5-8 | TGTGCCAGCAGCCCGGGCAGGGGGCTCTCGGCTCAGGAGTTCTTC | CASSPGRGLSAQEFF
. | TRBJ1-1 | . | TRBV28 | TGTGCCAGCAGTCTGACAGCTATGAACACTGAAGCTTTCTTT | CASSLTAMNTEAFF
. | TRBJ2-1 | . | TRBV27 | TGTGCCAGCAGTTTTAGCGTTAGTGGCTACAATGAGCAGTTCTTC | CASSFSVSGYNEQFF
few | TRBJ2-7 | TRBD1 | TRBV28 | TGTGCCAGCAGTGGACAGGGGGTCGAGCAGTACTTC | CASSGQGVEQYF
. | TRBJ1-5 | TRBD1 | TRBV19 | TGTGCCAGTAGTCCTCAGGGGGGCAATCAGCCCCAGCATTTT | CASSPQGGNQPQHF
. | TRBJ1-4 | TRBD1 | TRBV28 | TGTGCCAGCAGTTTTAATCCGGGACAGGGGTTAGGTAATGAAAAACTGTTTTTT | CASSFNPGQGLGNEKLFF
. | TRBJ1-2 | TRBD1 | TRBV6-6 | TGTGCCACGAATCCGGGACAGGGGTTTGGCTACACCTTC | CATNPGQGFGYTF
. | TRBJ2-2 | . | TRBV18 | TGTGCCAGCTCACCGGACACGAACACCGGGGAGCTGTTTTTT | CASSPDTNTGELFF
. | TRBJ2-6 | TRBD1 | TRBV18 | TGTGCCAGCTCACCGCTGGGGGACAGCTCTGGGGCCAACGTCCTGACTTTC | CASSPLGDSSGANVLTF
once | TRBJ2-5 | . | TRBV7-2 | . | CASSFLWTRGGETQYF
few | TRBJ2-1 | . | TRBV5-1 | TGCGCCAGCAGATTATCGTCCAATGAGCAGTTCTTC | CASRLSSNEQFF
. | TRBJ2-7 | . | TRBV19 | TGTGCCAGTAGTATTGGCAGGGGATACTCCTACGAGCAGTACTTC | CASSIGRGYSYEQYF
. | TRBJ2-1 | . | TRBV11-1 | TGTGCCAGCAGCTTTGGTCTAAGCTCCTACAATGAGCAGTTCTTC | CASSFGLSSYNEQFF
once | TRBJ2-2 | TRBD1 | TRBV27 | TGTGCCAGCAGTTTGAGTTGGGGACAGCCTTTCACCGGGGAGCTGTTTTTT | CASSLSWGQPFTGELFF
. | TRBJ2-1 | TRBD2 | TRBV15 | TGTGCCACCAGCATCCCCGGGGGGACGGAGTTCTTC | CATSIPGGTEFF
few | TRBJ1-1 | . | TRBV2 | TGTGCCAGCGGGGAAGGGCGGACTGAAGCTTTCTTT | CASGEGRTEAFF
. | TRBJ1-3 | . | TRBV19 | TGTGCCAGTAGTATACAGGCCGGCTCTGGAAACACCATATATTTT | CASSIQAGSGNTIYF
. | TRBJ2-1 | . | TRBV6-6 | TGTGCCAGCAGCCTCGGGGGTGAGCAGTTCTTC | CASSLGGEQFF
once | TRBJ2-2 | TRBD2 | TRBV28 | TGTGCCACCGACGGACTAGCGGGGGCCGCGAACACCGGGGAGCTGTTTTTT | CATDGLAGAANTGELFF
. | TRBJ1-2 | TRBD1 | TRBV15 | TGTGCCACCAGCAGAGCTCCGGGACAGGGTATCTATGGCTACACCTTC | CATSRAPGQGIYGYTF
. | TRBJ2-3 | . | TRBV5-4 | TGTGCCAGCAGCTTGGTTCGGGGGGCGGCAGGAGATACGCAGTATTTT | CASSLVRGAAGDTQYF
. | TRBJ1-4 | TRBD1 | TRBV6-5 | TGTGCCAGCAGTTCAAGGGACAGATCTAATGAAAAACTGTTTTTT | CASSSRDRSNEKLFF
. | TRBJ2-4 | . | TRBV19 | TGTGCCAGTAGTATAGCCCGCAGAGCCAAAAACATTCAGTACTTC | CASSIARRAKNIQYF
few | TRBJ1-2 | . | TRBV28 | TGTGCCAGCAGAGGGACACCTACTAACTATGGCTACACCTTC | CASRGTPTNYGYTF